A selection of T cell receptor beta chains follows, all from one sample in a study of T cell responses to AZD1222 COVID-19 vaccine. Repertoires were generated with immunoSEQ multiplex PCR, while TCRdb's copy carries only in-frame clones and drops some. The sample lists 150,000 or so clones, more than 90% seen once, with around 18% in the top ten. The sequencing here drew on peripheral blood, taken on day 0 of AZD1222 vaccination. Receptor source: an adult in good health. The CDR3 runs from the conserved cysteine through the conserved F or W. Each record gives: D gene, clone size, V gene, J gene, CDR3 DNA, CDR3 protein. D genes are given only for firm matches. Some rows have no size entry. The others give once, few or many, or a class for an expanded clone.

>TRBD1|-|TRBV9|TRBJ1-3
TGTGCCAGCAGCCTTCGACAGGGGAGTGGAAACACCATATATTTT
CASSLRQGSGNTIYF
>TRBD1|-|TRBV5-1|TRBJ2-7
TGCGCCAGCAGCCCAAACAGGGGTAGGTCCTACGAGCAGTACTTC
CASSPNRGRSYEQYF
>-|-|TRBV6-6|TRBJ1-1
TGTGCCAGCAGTGCTACAGGGGAAGCTTTCTTT
CASSATGEAFF
>TRBD1|-|TRBV7-2|TRBJ1-2
TGTGCCAGCAGCTTAGGGACAGGTCCGTTCTATGGCTACACCTTC
CASSLGTGPFYGYTF
>-|-|TRBV30|TRBJ1-6
TGTGCCTGGAGTGGGGCCGGGACGGGGAATTCACCCCTCCACTTT
CAWSGAGTGNSPLHF
>-|-|TRBV16|TRBJ1-1
TGTGCCAGCAGCCAATCGACTGCTGAAGCTTTCTTT
CASSQSTAEAFF
>TRBD1|-|TRBV7-9|TRBJ2-7
TGTGCCAGCAGCTTAGGACAGGGGATGTACGAGCAGTACTTC
CASSLGQGMYEQYF
>-|-|TRBV6-5|TRBJ2-5
TGTGCCAGCAGTTACGACAGGACACCCCAAGAGACCCAGTACTTC
CASSYDRTPQETQYF
>TRBD1|-|TRBV19|TRBJ1-2
TGTGCCAGTAGTACCACCGGGACAGGCTATGGCTACACCTTC
CASSTTGTGYGYTF
>-|-|TRBV6-5|TRBJ1-4
TGTGCCAGCAGTTACAGGGACGGACCAACTAATGAAAAACTGTTTTTT
CASSYRDGPTNEKLFF
>-|-|TRBV19|TRBJ2-2
TGTGCCAGTCGCACCACCGGGACCATGAACACCGGGGAGCTGTTTTTT
CASRTTGTMNTGELFF
>TRBD1|-|TRBV28|TRBJ2-7
TGTGCCAGCAGTTATGGGACAGGGAGGCTATACGAGCAGTACTTC
CASSYGTGRLYEQYF
>-|once|TRBV15|TRBJ2-7
TGTGCCACCAGCAGAGTGGCAGGTCGTCCCTACGAGCAGTACTTC
CATSRVAGRPYEQYF
>-|-|TRBV11-3|TRBJ1-5
TGTGCCAGCAGCTTAGGTAGTATGGGGCGAGTAAATCAGCCCCAGCATTTT
CASSLGSMGRVNQPQHF
>-|few|TRBV28|TRBJ1-4
TGTGCCAGCAGTCGTGGAGGGGCTAGGGAAAAACTGTTTTTT
CASSRGGAREKLFF
>TRBD2|-|TRBV24-1|TRBJ2-1
TGTGCCACCAGTGATTCCCCCTTAGCGGGGGATGAGCAGTTCTTC
CATSDSPLAGDEQFF
>-|-|TRBV5-5|TRBJ1-1
TGTGCCAGCAGCCACCCGCCGACGAGGGGAGAAGCTTTCTTT
CASSHPPTRGEAFF
>-|once|TRBV9|TRBJ2-3
TGTGCCAGCAGCGTACAGACCATCACAGATACGCAGTATTTT
CASSVQTITDTQYF
>-|-|TRBV7-2|TRBJ1-2
TGTGCCAGCAGCCTCACGCGCGTCTCGGGCTACACCTTC
CASSLTRVSGYTF
>-|-|TRBV19|TRBJ2-1
TGTGCCAGTAGTATCGGAGGGGCCTACAATGAGCAGTTCTTC
CASSIGGAYNEQFF
>TRBD1|once|TRBV7-8|TRBJ1-3
TGTGCCAGCAGCCGTTCCGGACAGGCTGGAAACACCATATATTTT
CASSRSGQAGNTIYF
>-|-|TRBV12-3/TRBV12-4|TRBJ2-1
TGTGCCAGCAGCAGGCAGGGACATGAGCAGTTCTTC
CASSRQGHEQFF
>-|-|TRBV23-1|TRBJ1-5
TGCGCCAGCAGTCAATCAATCGGGGCTAATCAGCCCCAGCATTTT
CASSQSIGANQPQHF
>-|-|TRBV7-8|TRBJ1-2
TGTGCCAGCAGCTTATCGGGGGAATATGGCTACACCTTC
CASSLSGEYGYTF
>TRBD1|-|TRBV19|TRBJ1-1
TGTGCCAGTAGTATAGGTGGGGACAGGGGAACTGAAGCTTTCTTT
CASSIGGDRGTEAFF
>TRBD1|-|TRBV13|TRBJ1-2
TGTGCCAGCAGCTTACTAGAGGGGGCGGAGGTCCGGGGCTACACCTTC
CASSLLEGAEVRGYTF
>TRBD2|-|TRBV5-4|TRBJ2-1
TGTGCCAGCAGCTTGGCCTCTAGCGGGGGCTACAATGAGCAGTTCTTC
CASSLASSGGYNEQFF
>-|-|TRBV18|TRBJ2-2
TGTGCCAGCTCACCGATCAAGGGCGGGGAGCTGTTTTTT
CASSPIKGGELFF
>-|-|TRBV30|TRBJ1-4
TGTGCCCGGAGGGGCAGATCCCTTGCAACTAATGAAAAACTGTTTTTT
CARRGRSLATNEKLFF
>-|-|TRBV6-2/TRBV6-3|TRBJ1-6
TGTGCCAGCAGTTACTCGTCCGGTCAGGGAAATTCACCCCTCCACTTT
CASSYSSGQGNSPLHF
>-|-|TRBV7-8|TRBJ1-3
TGTGCCAGCAGCTTAGAGGGCAGGACTGGAAACACCATATATTTT
CASSLEGRTGNTIYF
>TRBD2|-|TRBV9|TRBJ2-3
TGTGCCAGCAGCGTAGACAAGCGGCGGGAGAGCACAGATACGCAGTATTTT
CASSVDKRRESTDTQYF
>-|-|TRBV11-3|TRBJ2-7
TGTGCCAGCAGCTTTAGGTTGATGGCGGGACAATACGAGCAGTACTTC
CASSFRLMAGQYEQYF